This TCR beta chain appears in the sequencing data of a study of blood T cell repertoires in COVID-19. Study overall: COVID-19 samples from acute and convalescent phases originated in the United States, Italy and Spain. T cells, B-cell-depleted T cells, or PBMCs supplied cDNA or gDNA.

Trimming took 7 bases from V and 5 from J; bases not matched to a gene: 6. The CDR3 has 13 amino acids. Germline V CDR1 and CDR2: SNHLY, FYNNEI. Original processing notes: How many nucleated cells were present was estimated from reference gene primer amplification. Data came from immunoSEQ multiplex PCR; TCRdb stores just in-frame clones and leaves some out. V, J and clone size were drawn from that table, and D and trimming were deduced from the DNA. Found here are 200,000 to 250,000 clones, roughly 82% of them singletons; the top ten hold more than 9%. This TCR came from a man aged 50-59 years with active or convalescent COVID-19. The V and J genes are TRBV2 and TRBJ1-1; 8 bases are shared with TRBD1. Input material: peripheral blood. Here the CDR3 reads CASTGQGVTEAFF. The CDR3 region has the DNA TGTGCCAGCACAGGACAGGGTGTGACTGAAGCTTTCTTT.